Given below is one TCR beta chain in context. The antigen this receptor binds is unknown. Base qualities are missing; no much larger clone stands one base away. CD4+CD25hiCD127low/negative cells were sorted as the regulatory T cell population. AIRE-deficient patients had APECED syndrome. A FACSAria flow cytometer was used to sort the Tconv and Treg cells intended for TCRbeta sequencing. The sorted cells were collected in 5-ml round-bottom polystyrene tubes, and the dry cell pellets were frozen at -80 degrees C prior to sequencing. The immunoSEQ platform was used to sequence the TCRbeta chains. In the paper's pipeline: When Treg repertoires were pooled, 45,000 to 65,000 distinct TCRbeta sequences were obtained from patients and roughly 9.9x10^4 from healthy donors. Treg TCRbeta sequences found in two or more individuals were defined as public, and these public Treg TCRbeta sequences were then searched for in Tconv repertoires. To test for differences between groups, Mann-Whitney U tests with Bonferroni-Dunn correction were run in GraphPad Prism 7.03. TCRdb's version of the immuneACCESS table is confined to in-frame rearrangements and falls short of the full clone set. An unresolved V gene accounts for under half of the shortfall where checked; the remainder is of unknown origin. V and J calls and clone size follow that table, whereas D and trimming were derived from the DNA. The sample table shows about 22,000 clones, and approximately 94% are seen once. The biggest ten clones account for approximately 2% of the sample.

These data come from a study of B cell selection in AIRE deficiency (dated by TCRdb to between 2018 and 2021). About the study as a whole: Researchers compared TCRbeta repertoires of sorted blood CD4+ conventional T cells and regulatory T cells in AIRE-deficient patients with those in healthy controls. The TCR-sequenced cohort comprised about 5 AIRE-deficient APECED patients and about 5 healthy control donors. Study-wide conclusions, independent of this receptor: Approximately 31% of the Treg TCRbeta sequences shared among healthy donors were detected in patient Tconv cells, suggesting that Treg-biased clones are diverted into the Tconv compartment. Among some 3,500 shared Treg TCRbeta sequences, 31.6% were shared exclusively among healthy donors and around 9.3% exclusively among patients, which suggests that Treg selection is less efficient in the absence of AIRE. Shared Treg sequences had shorter CDR3s, which reflects a bias toward rearrangements containing few non-templated nucleotide insertions. Only TCRbeta chains were sequenced, and under 45% of shared healthy-donor Treg sequences were also present in healthy Tconv cells, possibly due to differing TCRalpha chains. In terms of TCRBV gene usage, CDR3 length and TCR diversity, Tconv and Treg cells from AIRE-deficient patients looked similar to Tconv and Treg cells from healthy donors.

The sample comprised Tregs sorted from PBMCs. The sequence came from a human donor with AIRE deficiency.

The nucleotide sequence reads as follows: TGTGCCAGCAGTGGATGGGCGCGGAGCACAGATACGCAGTATTTT. Its protein is CASSGWARSTDTQYF. The sequence is built from TRBV25-1 and TRBJ2-3, with no reliable assignment of the D segment. As encoded in the germline V gene, CDR1 is MGHDK while CDR2 is SYGVNS. V and J are truncated by 4 bases and 0 bases respectively, leaving an intervening sequence of 11 bases. The cysteine opens and the phenylalanine closes a CDR3 of 15 amino acids. CDR3 DNA is the only sequence kept; it has 45 bases, read in frame from the first base.